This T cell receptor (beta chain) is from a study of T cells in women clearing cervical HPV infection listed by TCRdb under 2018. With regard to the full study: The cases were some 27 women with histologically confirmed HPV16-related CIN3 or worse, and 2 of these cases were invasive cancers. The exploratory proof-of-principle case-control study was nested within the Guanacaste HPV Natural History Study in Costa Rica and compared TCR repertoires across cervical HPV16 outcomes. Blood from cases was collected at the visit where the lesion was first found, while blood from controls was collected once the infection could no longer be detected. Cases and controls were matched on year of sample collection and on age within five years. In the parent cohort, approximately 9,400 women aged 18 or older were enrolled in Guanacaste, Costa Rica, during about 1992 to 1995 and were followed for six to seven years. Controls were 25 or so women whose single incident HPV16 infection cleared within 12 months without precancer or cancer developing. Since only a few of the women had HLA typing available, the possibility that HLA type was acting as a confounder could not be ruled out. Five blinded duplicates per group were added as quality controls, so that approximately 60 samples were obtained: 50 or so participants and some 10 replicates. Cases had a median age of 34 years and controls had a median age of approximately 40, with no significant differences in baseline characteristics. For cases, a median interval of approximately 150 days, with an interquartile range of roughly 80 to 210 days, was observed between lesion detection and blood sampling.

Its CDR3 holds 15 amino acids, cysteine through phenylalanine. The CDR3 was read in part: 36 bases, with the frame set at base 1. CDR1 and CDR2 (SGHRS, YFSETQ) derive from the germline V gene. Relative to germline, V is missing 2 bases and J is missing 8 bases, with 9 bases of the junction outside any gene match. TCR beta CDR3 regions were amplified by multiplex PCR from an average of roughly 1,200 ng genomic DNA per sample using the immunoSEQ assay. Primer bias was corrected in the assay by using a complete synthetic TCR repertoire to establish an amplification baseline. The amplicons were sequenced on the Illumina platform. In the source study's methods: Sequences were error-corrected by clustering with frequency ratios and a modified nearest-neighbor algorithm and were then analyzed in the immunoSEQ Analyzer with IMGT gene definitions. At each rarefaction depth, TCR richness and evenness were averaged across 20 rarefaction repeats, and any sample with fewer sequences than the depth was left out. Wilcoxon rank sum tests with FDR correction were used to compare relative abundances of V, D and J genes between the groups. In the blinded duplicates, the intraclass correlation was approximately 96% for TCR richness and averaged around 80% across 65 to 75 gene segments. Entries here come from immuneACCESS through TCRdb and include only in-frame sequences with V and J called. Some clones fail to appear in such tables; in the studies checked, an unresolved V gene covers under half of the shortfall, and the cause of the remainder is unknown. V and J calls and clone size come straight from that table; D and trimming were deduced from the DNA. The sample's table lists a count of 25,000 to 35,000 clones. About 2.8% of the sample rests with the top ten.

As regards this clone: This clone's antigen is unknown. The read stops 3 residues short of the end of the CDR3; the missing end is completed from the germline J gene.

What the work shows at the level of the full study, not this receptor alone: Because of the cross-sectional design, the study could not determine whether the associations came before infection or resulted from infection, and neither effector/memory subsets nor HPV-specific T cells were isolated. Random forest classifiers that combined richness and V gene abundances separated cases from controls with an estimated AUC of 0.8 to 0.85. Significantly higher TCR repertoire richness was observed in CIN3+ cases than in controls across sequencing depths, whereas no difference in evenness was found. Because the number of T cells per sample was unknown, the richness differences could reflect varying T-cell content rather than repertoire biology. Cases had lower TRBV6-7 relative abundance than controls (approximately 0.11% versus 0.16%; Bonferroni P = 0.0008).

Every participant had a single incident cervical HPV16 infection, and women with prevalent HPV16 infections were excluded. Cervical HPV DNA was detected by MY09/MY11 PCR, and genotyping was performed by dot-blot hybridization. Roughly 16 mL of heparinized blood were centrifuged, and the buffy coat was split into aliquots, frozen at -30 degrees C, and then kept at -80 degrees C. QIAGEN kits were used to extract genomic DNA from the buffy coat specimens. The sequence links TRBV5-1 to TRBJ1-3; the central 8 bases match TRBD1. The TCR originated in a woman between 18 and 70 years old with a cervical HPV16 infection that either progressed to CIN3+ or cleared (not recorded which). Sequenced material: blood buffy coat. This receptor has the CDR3 CASSFTGTGGDTIYF. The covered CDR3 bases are TGCGCCAGCAGCTTCACCGGGACAGGAGGCGACACC.